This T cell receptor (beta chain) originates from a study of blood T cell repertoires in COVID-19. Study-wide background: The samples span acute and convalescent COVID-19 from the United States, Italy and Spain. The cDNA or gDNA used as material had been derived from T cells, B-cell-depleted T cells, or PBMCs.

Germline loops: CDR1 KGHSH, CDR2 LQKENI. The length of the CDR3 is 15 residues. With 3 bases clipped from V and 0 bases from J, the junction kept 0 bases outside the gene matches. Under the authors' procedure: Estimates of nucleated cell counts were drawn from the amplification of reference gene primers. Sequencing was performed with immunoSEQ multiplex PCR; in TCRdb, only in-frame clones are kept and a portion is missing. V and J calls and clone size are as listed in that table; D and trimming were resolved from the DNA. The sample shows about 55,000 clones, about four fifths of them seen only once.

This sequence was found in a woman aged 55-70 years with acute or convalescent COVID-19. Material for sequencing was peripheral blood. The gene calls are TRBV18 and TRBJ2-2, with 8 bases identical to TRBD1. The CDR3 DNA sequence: TGTGCCAGCTCACCGGGACAGGCGAACACCGGGGAGCTGTTTTTT. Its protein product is CASSPGQANTGELFF.